This T cell receptor beta chain was captured by sequencing in a study of memory CD4+ T cells and cytomegalovirus serostatus. Findings and limits, study-wide: 67 of 164 known CMV-associated TCRbeta sequences appeared in CD4+ memory. Repertoires predicted CMV serostatus with median bootstrapped AUC of around 0.95.

V trimming: 4 bases; J trimming: 5 bases; junction bases outside the gene matches: 13. Germline V gene sequence: CDR1 LNHDA, CDR2 SQIVND (reference sequence). The CDR3 length is 16 residues. Single viable CD3+CD4+CD8-CD45RO+ cells were sorted as the memory CD4+ T cells. Sequencing was performed with immunoSEQ multiplex PCR; in TCRdb, only in-frame clones are kept and a portion is missing. The table records about 50,000 clones, 77% of them present only once. In regard to this clone: Its antigen is unknown.

The source of this sequence is an adult in good health and CMV-seronegative. V is TRBV19 and J is TRBJ1-2, with 7 bases that match TRBD1. Sequenced material: memory CD4+ T cells from blood. This CDR3 is CASSRGQDPPFYGYTF. The CDR3 bases are TGTGCCAGTAGTAGAGGACAGGACCCTCCTTTTTATGGCTACACCTTC.